The clone carrying this TCR beta chain has a handful of counts. The data were taken from a study of T cells after yellow fever vaccination. Germline CDR1 SQVTM, CDR2 ANQGSEA. V lost 0 bases and J lost 3; bases outside the gene matches: 9. This CDR3 has 16 amino acids. A process of 5'RACE template switching, which added a universal primer site and UMIs, was used to make TCR cDNA. TCRdb itself ran the 5' RACE reads through MiXCR, one entry per CDR3 protein. The table includes approximately 350,000 distinct CDR3 sequences, 9.5% to 13% detected once. This chain links TRBV29-1 with TRBJ2-5; 8 bases fit TRBD2. This TCR was recovered from a man between 18 and 29 years old who received the YFV17D yellow fever vaccine. Sample: PBMCs, taken on the day of the first yellow fever vaccination. CDR3 region: CSVEDRAGGLKETQYF. In nucleotides, the CDR3 is TGCAGCGTTGAAGATCGGGCGGGGGGCCTTAAAGAGACCCAGTACTTC.